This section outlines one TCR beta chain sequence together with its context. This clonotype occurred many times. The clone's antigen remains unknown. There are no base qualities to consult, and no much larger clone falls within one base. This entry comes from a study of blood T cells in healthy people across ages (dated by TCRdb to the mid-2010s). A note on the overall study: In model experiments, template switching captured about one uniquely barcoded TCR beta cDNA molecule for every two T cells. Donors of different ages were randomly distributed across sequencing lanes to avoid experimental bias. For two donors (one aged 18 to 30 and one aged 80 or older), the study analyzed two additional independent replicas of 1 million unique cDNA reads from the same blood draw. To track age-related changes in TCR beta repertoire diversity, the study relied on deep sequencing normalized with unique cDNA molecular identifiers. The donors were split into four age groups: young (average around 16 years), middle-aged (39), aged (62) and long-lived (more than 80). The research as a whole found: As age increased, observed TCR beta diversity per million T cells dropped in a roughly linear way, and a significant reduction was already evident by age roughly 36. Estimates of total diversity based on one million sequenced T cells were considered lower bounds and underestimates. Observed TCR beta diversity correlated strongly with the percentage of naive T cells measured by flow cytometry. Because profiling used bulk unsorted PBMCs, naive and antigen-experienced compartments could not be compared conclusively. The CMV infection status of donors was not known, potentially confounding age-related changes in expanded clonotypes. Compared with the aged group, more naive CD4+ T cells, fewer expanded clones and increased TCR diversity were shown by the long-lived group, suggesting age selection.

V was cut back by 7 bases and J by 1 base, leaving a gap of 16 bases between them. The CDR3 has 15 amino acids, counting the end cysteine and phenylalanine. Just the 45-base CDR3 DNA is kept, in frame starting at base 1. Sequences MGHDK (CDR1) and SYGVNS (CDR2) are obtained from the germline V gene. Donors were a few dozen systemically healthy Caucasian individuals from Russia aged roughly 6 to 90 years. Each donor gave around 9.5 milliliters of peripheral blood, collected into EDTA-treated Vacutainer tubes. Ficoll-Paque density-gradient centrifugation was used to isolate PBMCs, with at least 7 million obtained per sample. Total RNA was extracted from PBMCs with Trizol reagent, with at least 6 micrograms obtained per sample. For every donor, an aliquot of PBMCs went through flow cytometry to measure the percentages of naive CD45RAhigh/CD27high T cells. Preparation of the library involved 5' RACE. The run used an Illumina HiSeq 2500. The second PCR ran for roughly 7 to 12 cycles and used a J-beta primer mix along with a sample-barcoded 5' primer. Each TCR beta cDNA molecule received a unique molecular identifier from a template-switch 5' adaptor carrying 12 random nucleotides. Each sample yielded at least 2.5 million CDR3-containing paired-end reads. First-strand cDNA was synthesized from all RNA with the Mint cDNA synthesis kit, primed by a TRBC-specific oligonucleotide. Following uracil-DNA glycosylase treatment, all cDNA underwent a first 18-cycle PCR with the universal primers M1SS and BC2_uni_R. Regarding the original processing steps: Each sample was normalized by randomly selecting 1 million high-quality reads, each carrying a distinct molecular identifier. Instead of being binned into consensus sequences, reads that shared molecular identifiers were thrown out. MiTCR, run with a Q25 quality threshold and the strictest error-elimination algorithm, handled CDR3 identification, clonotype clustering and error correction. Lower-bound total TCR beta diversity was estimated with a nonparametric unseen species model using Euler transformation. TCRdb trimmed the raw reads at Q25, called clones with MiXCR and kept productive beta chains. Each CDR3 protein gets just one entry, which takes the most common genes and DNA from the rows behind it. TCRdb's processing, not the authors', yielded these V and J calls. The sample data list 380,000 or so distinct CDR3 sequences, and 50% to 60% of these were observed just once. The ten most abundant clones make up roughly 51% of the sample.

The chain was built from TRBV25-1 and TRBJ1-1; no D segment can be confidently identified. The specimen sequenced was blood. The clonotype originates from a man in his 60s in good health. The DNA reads TGTGCCAGCACCGGGCGAGGTGTTTCGAACACTGAAGCTTTCTTT. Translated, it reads CASTGRGVSNTEAFF.